A single sample is the source of the 9 T cell receptor beta chains below, sequenced in a study of blood T cell repertoires in COVID-19. The method was immunoSEQ multiplex PCR; TCRdb's version includes in-frame clones alone and lacks a portion of them. The sample has over 100,000 clones, 75% to 90% seen once; the top ten hold about 4.5%. What was sequenced was peripheral blood. All receptors come from a man between 60 and 75 years old with COVID-19, enrolled during active disease.

The sample holds one count of this clone. The rearrangement uses TRBV19 and TRBJ2-7; 12 bases are a match to TRBD2. Trimming took 4 bases from V and 3 from J; bases not matched to a gene: 7. In germline, CDR1 is LNHDA, CDR2 SQIVND (reference sequence). The CDR3 length is 16 residues. DNA for the CDR3: TGTGCCAGTAGTAGGACCCGGACTAGCGGGGTCTACGAGCAGTACTTC. It codes for CASSRTRTSGVYEQYF.

This clone has a handful of counts. DNA for the CDR3: TGTGCCAGCAGTTCCATCCGGGACAGGGCAGAGTACTTC. Amino acids: CASSSIRDRAEYF. The chain joins TRBV27 to TRBJ2-5; 9 bases agree with TRBD1. The CDR3 has 13 residues. CDR1 is MNHEY and CDR2 is SMNVEV in the germline V gene (reference sequence). The V segment lost 4 bases and the J segment 12 bases; nucleotides outside the gene matches: 9.

V is TRBV5-1 and J is TRBJ2-7, with 10 bases aligning to TRBD1. Losses at the gene ends were 2 bases for V and 2 bases for J; bases not matched to a gene: 4. The CDR3 loop spans 15 amino acids. Germline CDR1 and CDR2: SGHRS and YFSETQ. The CDR3 DNA follows: TGCGCCAGCAGCTTTTACGGGACAGGGGCCTACGAGCAGTACTTC. It encodes CASSFYGTGAYEQYF.

The J gene is TRBJ2-4, the V gene TRBV7-2, with D tentatively TRBD1 (6 bases). V was trimmed by 5 bases and J by 3 bases, leaving 14 bases between them. CDR1 is SGHTA and CDR2 is FQGNSA in the germline V gene. The CDR3 has 15 amino acids. In DNA form, the CDR3 reads TGTGCCAGCAGCCTGTCAGGGGTTGTCAAAAACATTCAGTACTTC. This gives the protein CASSLSGVVKNIQYF.

The rearrangement links TRBV27 to TRBJ2-2; D gene uncertain. Germline V gene sequence: CDR1 MNHEY, CDR2 SMNVEV (reference sequence). V was pared by 5 bases and J by 0 bases, with 10 bases between. CDR3 length: 15 amino acids. The CDR3 reads CASSRTGSNTGELFF. The CDR3 region has the DNA TGTGCCAGCAGTCGAACCGGGTCGAACACCGGGGAGCTGTTTTTT.

This sequence joins TRBV19 and TRBJ2-7, with D maybe TRBD2 (6 bases). CDR1 is LNHDA and CDR2 is SQIVND in the germline V gene (reference sequence). The V and J ends lost 3 bases and 5 bases respectively, with 11 bases between them. The CDR3 has 13 amino acids. The CDR3 nucleotides read TGTGCCAGTAGTATCGGAGGGAGCCACGAGCAGTACTTC. Translating it yields CASSIGGSHEQYF. The full variable domain, rest sourced from reference TRBV19 and TRBJ2-7, is DGGITQSPKYLFRKEGQNVTLSCEQNLNHDAMYWYRQDPGQGLRLIYYSQIVNDFQKGDIAEGYSVSREKKESFPLTVTSAQKNPTAFYLCASSIGGSHEQYFGPGTRLTVT.

The J gene is TRBJ2-3, the V gene TRBV7-3, with D perhaps matching TRBD2 (6 bases). Germline values: CDR1 SGHTA, CDR2 FQGTGA. The V gene lost 1 base and the J gene lost 0 bases, with 11 bases spanning the gap. This CDR3 comprises 16 residues. The CDR3, as DNA: TGTGCCAGCAGCTTAAACGGACTATTTAGCACAGATACGCAGTATTTT. Translation gives CASSLNGLFSTDTQYF. The full variable domain, with the rest looked up from reference TRBV7-3 and TRBJ2-3, is GAGVSQTPSNKVTEKGKYVELRCDPISGHTALYWYRQSLGQGPEFLIYFQGTGAADDSGLPNDRFFAVRPEGSVSTLKIQRTERGDSAVYLCASSLNGLFSTDTQYFGPGTRLTVL.

This clone has just one count. V usage is TRBV4-1 and J usage is TRBJ2-2; 8 nucleotides line up with TRBD1. CDR3 length: 15 residues. With 3 bases clipped from V and 4 bases from J, the junction kept 4 bases outside the gene matches. CDR1 and CDR2 (germline): MGHRA, YSYEKL. The CDR3 DNA reads TGCGCCAGCAGCCAGTTCGGACAGGGCACCGGGGAGCTGTTTTTT. It is translated as CASSQFGQGTGELFF.

V and J are TRBV19 and TRBJ1-2, with D unclear. V shed 2 bases and J shed 3 bases, with 10 bases lying between them. Germline V lookup: CDR1 LNHDA, CDR2 SQIVND (reference sequence). There are 14 residues in the CDR3. The DNA for the CDR3 is TGTGCCAGTAGTATATTGGGCCCTGACTATGGCTACACCTTC. It is translated as CASSILGPDYGYTF.